These T cell receptor beta chains were read from a single sample in a study of cytomegalovirus exposure and HLA in healthy donors. Using immunoSEQ multiplex PCR, the repertoire was profiled, and TCRdb retains in-frame clones only, with some absent. The sample lists 210,000 or so clones, about 90% occurring once. Sequenced: PBMCs. These receptors came from a man aged 25 to 40 in good health and CMV-seronegative. The CDR3 runs from the conserved cysteine through the conserved F or W. Each record gives: CDR3 length, J gene, clone size, V gene, CDR3 protein. Size is stated for part of the rows, as once, few or many counts, or as a class when the clone is expanded.

11	TRBJ1-5	-	TRBV28	CASSKQQPQHF
13	TRBJ2-4	-	TRBV30	CAWSVGDRNIQYF
16	TRBJ2-7	once	TRBV7-2	CASSLEGGTGTYEQYF
14	TRBJ2-1	-	TRBV7-9	CVSSHPGQDNEQFF
13	TRBJ1-1	-	TRBV28	CASAGVDDTEAFF
12	TRBJ2-5	-	TRBV27	CASTGQGETQYF
12	TRBJ2-7	once	TRBV14	CASSLTSYEQYF
15	TRBJ2-7	-	TRBV5-1	CASSSGWTGLYEQYF
15	TRBJ1-1	-	TRBV29-1	CSGGAGGHLGTEAFF
15	TRBJ2-7	-	TRBV7-2	CASSLGAGDPYEQYF
11	TRBJ2-1	-	TRBV30	CAWSGGHEQFF
16	TRBJ2-4	-	TRBV5-1	CASSLGGRGIKNIQYF
11	TRBJ2-7	-	TRBV7-9	CASSSEVEQYF
14	TRBJ1-1	-	TRBV5-1	CASSPGDRNTEAFF
15	TRBJ1-3	-	TRBV6-5	CASRGGRASGNTIYF
15	TRBJ2-5	-	TRBV2	CASRPRQGEGETQYF
13	TRBJ1-2	once	TRBV4-2	CASSLAFGYGYTF
15	TRBJ2-1	-	TRBV10-1	CASTRGLADYNEQFF
15	TRBJ2-7	few	TRBV9	CASSGLAPGLYEQYF
15	TRBJ1-5	-	TRBV5-5	CASSMTGDRNQPQHF
16	TRBJ1-5	once	TRBV5-4	CASSRIGEEGNQPQHF
15	TRBJ1-1	-	TRBV7-9	CASSLARGGGTEAFF
13	TRBJ1-2	-	TRBV5-4	CASSLRQGYGYTF
15	TRBJ2-3	-	TRBV9	CASSVGTASTDTQYF
14	TRBJ1-1	-	TRBV9	CASSVGGANTEAFF
18	TRBJ2-2	-	TRBV9	CASSEGAFRQGITGELFF
12	TRBJ1-1	-	TRBV27	CASSGRGTEAFF
12	TRBJ1-1	-	TRBV28	CASSLINTEAFF
16	TRBJ1-1	once	TRBV7-9	CSSSSDRAPKNTEAFF
17	TRBJ2-2	-	TRBV4-3	CASSARWASLNTGELFF
15	TRBJ1-1	-	TRBV6-5	CASSLGGIMNTEAFF
14	TRBJ2-7	-	TRBV7-2	CASRALGQNYEQYF
14	TRBJ1-1	-	TRBV9	CASSVDRVGTEAFF
14	TRBJ1-4	-	TRBV30	CAWSNQDSGEKLFF
13	TRBJ1-1	-	TRBV2	CAIGTRFGTEAFF
13	TRBJ1-4	-	TRBV7-2	CASSFGRDEKLFF
16	TRBJ2-1	-	TRBV5-4	CASSLASVSSYNEQFF
16	TRBJ2-5	-	TRBV7-8	CASSLGVQGSGLAQYF
15	TRBJ2-2	-	TRBV11-2	CASSQWTSSTGELFF
13	TRBJ1-4	-	TRBV18	CASSPREQEKLFF
14	TRBJ2-1	-	TRBV29-1	CSFVGAPKNNEQFF
16	TRBJ2-2	-	TRBV11-3	CASSSGQGWNTGELFF
15	TRBJ1-1	-	TRBV10-2	CASSDSGRGNTEAFF
15	TRBJ1-2	-	TRBV6-6	CASSRRGQGLGGYTF